This T cell receptor (beta chain) is drawn from a study of T-cell memory formation after mild COVID-19 (dated by TCRdb to about 2021). For context, the study as a whole: Most TCR sequence clusters were specific to one of the two donors. In a couple of donors, T-cell clones that expanded and contracted after mild COVID-19 were tracked by sequencing TCRalpha and TCRbeta repertoires over time. The cohort comprised two young, previously healthy adult volunteers, one female and one male. Study-wide conclusions, independent of this receptor: From day 15 to 85, contracting clones showed balanced CD4/CD8 phenotypes, whereas a second wave of clones that expanded from day 15 to 37 leaned towards CD4+. The detection of some responding clones in pre-infection memory suggests that pre-existing cross-reactive memory T cells joined the SARS-CoV-2 response. Contracting CD4+ clones appeared mostly in the CM and EM memory subsets, whereas CD8+ clones were enriched in EMRA. The second-wave clones that peaked on day 37 were not confirmed to be SARS-CoV-2 specific. Only a couple of mild cases were covered by the study, and larger cohorts that include severe cases with pre-infection samples were considered necessary.

Its CDR3 holds 15 amino acids, cysteine through phenylalanine. CDR3 DNA is the only sequence kept; it has 45 bases, read in frame from the first base. V is cut back by 6 bases and J by 5 bases, with 8 bases in the junction unmatched. CDR1 and CDR2 are read off the germline V gene as SGHVS and FNYEAQ. PBMCs were isolated by Ficoll-Paque density gradient centrifugation. This sample was sequenced with an Illumina NovaSeq 6000. cDNA libraries for TCRalpha and TCRbeta were prepared by 5'RACE using constant-segment primers, with sample barcodes and unique molecular identifiers added. Trizol reagent was used to extract RNA from every sample. Libraries were amplified in two PCR steps, with a second sample barcode and Illumina TruSeq adapters added in the second step. Sequencing of the libraries was done on an Illumina NovaSeq, producing 2 x 150 bp paired-end reads. As for the original processing: Demultiplexing of reads and collapsing into UMI-guided consensus sequences were performed with migec v1.2.7. Using mixcr v2.1.11, UMI consensuses were aligned to TRA and TRB V and J templates and then assembled into clonotypes. Expanded or contracted clonotypes were those called significant by both edgeR and NoisET, with noise models trained on biological replicates. For edgeR calls, a false discovery rate-adjusted p below 0.01 and a log2 fold-change threshold of 1 were applied. As an exploratory analysis of dynamics, max-normalized trajectories of the 1000 most abundant clonotypes were examined with PCA combined with hierarchical clustering. Separately sequenced CD4+ and CD8+ repertoires were used to assign a CD4 or CD8 phenotype to each responding clone. TCRdb trimmed public reads at Q25 via fastp, called clones via MiXCR and kept in-frame beta chains. Rows are combined by CDR3 protein, so each entry shows the most common genes and DNA. Here the V and J calls rest on TCRdb's processing, not on the authors' analysis. This sample holds 170,000 or so distinct CDR3 sequences; about 22% were observed only once. Together, the top ten hold about 23% of the sample.

On this clonotype: Its recognized antigen is unknown. Base qualities are missing; no much larger clone stands one base away.

Rearrangement joined TRBV7-6 to TRBJ2-3, with 10 central nucleotides matching TRBD2. What was sequenced was PBMCs or a T cell subset sorted from them (not recorded which). This TCR was sampled from an adult woman who had mild COVID-19 (a few samples of this study predate the infection). The sample titles of this study are shuffled in the database, so cell type and time point are left out; the donor was told from shared clones. The CDR3 is CASSQISGRKDTQYF. The DNA is TGTGCCAGCAGTCAAATTAGCGGGAGGAAAGATACGCAGTATTTT. Reference TRBV7-6 and TRBJ2-3 genes cover what lies past the CDR3, so the full variable domain is GAGVSQSPRYKVTKRGQDVALRCDPISGHVSLYWYRQALGQGPEFLTYFNYEAQQDKSGLPNDRFSAERPEGSISTLTIQRTEQRDSAMYRCASSQISGRKDTQYFGPGTRLTVL.